This TCR beta chain was identified during a study of cytotoxic CD8 clonotypes in ibrutinib-treated CLL. Background on the study: After treatment lasting a median roughly eleven months, range 6 to 36, response samples were collected.

The CDR3 extends over 14 amino acids. Deletions cut 8 bases from V and 1 base from J, with 13 bases between. Germline loops: CDR1 MNHNS, CDR2 SASEGT. Clones were read by immunoSEQ multiplex PCR, and TCRdb kept only the in-frame ones, dropping some. The sample includes 40,000 or so clones, 70% of them seen just once. The chain joins TRBV6-1 to TRBJ2-3, with D hard to call. The receptor comes from a human donor with chronic lymphocytic leukemia. Specimen: PBMCs, collected at disease progression, from a patient treated with ibrutinib. CDR3 sequence reads: CASRPLRGTDTQYF. Written as DNA, the CDR3 is TGTGCCAGCCGTCCCCTTCGGGGCACAGATACGCAGTATTTT.